This T cell receptor beta chain was retrieved from a study of OX40 agonist ivuxolimab in advanced cancers. Study summary: Of mixed ages from about 20 to 85 and averaging about 60 years, the group was 65% to 85% male. There were three patients with partial responses, one having hepatocellular carcinoma and two cutaneous melanoma. Study-wide points: Among T cells, CD8+ cells averaged more expanded clones than CD4+ cells.

To note about this clone: The antigen is unknown.

The data were produced by immunoSEQ multiplex PCR, yet TCRdb's version contains in-frame clones alone and is incomplete. The repertoire holds tens of thousands of clones, with approximately 85% as singletons. The CDR3 covers 17 residues. The V end was cut by 0 bases, the J end by 1 base, with 14 bases between. The germline gives CDR1 SGDLS, CDR2 YYNGEE. The origin of this receptor is an adult with an advanced solid tumor such as melanoma, head and neck, liver or kidney cancer. The chain links TRBV9 to TRBJ2-1; D is possibly TRBD2 (5 bases). This material consisted of CD4+ or CD8+ T cells sorted from blood, taken in a trial of the OX40 agonist ivuxolimab. The CDR3 loop is CASSVVGLAGSYNEQFF. The CDR3 coding sequence is TGTGCCAGCAGCGTAGTTGGCCTAGCTGGTTCCTACAATGAGCAGTTCTTC.